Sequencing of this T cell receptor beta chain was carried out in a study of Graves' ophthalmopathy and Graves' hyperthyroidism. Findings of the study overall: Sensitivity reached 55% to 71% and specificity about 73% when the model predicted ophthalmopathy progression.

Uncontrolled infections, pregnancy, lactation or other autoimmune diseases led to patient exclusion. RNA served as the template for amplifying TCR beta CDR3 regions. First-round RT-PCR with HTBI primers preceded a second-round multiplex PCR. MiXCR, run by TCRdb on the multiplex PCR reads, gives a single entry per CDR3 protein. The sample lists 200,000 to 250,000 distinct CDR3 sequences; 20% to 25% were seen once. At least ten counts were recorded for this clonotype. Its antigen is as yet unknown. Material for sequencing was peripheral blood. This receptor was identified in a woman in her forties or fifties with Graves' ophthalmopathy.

The CDR3 region has the DNA TGTGCCAGCAGCCTAGGCTTGGGACTCGAGCAGTACTTC. Encoded protein: CASSLGLGLEQYF. The chain couples TRBV7-9 to TRBJ2-7, with a weak D call TRBD2 (6 bases). The CDR3 totals 13 residues. The germline V and J ends were trimmed by 5 bases and 6 bases, with 14 bases remaining between them. The germline gives CDR1 SEHNR, CDR2 FQNEAQ (reference sequence).